The T cell receptor beta chain described here comes from a study of control samples from healthy donors and cancer patients. The CDR3 length is 15 residues. Germline assignment: CDR1 SGHNT and CDR2 YYREEE (reference sequence). With V trimmed by 0 bases and J by 0 bases, 2 bases remained unmatched. The table lists this clone with a few counts. Assay: immunoSEQ multiplex PCR; the TCRdb copy retains only in-frame clones and omits some. The sample contains about 29,000 clones, about 85% of which appear only once. This TCR was sampled from a female donor with melanoma. The rearrangement uses TRBV5-4 and TRBJ2-5; 7 positions match TRBD2. Sequenced input: formalin-fixed, paraffin-embedded tissue. The CDR3 protein is CASSLEGGYQETQYF. The DNA of the CDR3 is TGTGCCAGCAGCTTGGAGGGAGGGTACCAAGAGACCCAGTACTTC.